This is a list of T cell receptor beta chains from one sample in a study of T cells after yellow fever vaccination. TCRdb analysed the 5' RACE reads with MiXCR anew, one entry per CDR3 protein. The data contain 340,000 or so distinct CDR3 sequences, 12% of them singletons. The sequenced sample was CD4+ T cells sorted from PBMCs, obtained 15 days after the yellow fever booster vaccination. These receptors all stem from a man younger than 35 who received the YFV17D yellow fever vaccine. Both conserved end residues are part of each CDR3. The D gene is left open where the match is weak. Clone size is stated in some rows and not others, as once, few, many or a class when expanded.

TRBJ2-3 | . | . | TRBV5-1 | TGCGCCAGCAGCCAGAGCTCGCGGGATACGCAGTATTTT | CASSQSSRDTQYF
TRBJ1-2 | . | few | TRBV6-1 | TGTGCCAGCAGTCCCAGGGTGTACTATGGCTACACCTTC | CASSPRVYYGYTF
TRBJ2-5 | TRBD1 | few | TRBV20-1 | TGCAGTTCCCCGATCCAGGGGGTTATAGAGACCCAGTACTTC | CSSPIQGVIETQYF
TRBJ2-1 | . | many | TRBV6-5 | TGTGCCAGCGCGAGGGCGACTTACAATGAGCAGTTCTTC | CASARATYNEQFF
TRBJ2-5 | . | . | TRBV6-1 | TGTGCCAGCAGTGTTTTCTGGGGCCCCCAAGAGACCCAGTACTTC | CASSVFWGPQETQYF
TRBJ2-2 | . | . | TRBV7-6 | TGTGCCAGCAGCTTAGAATACAGGGCCGCGAACACCGGGGAGCTGTTTTTT | CASSLEYRAANTGELFF
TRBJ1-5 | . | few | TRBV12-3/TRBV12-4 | TGTGCCAGCAGCCCCTCTACAGGGAAGGCCCAGCATTTT | CASSPSTGKAQHF
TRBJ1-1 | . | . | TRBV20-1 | TGCAGTGCCCCCAATTTTCAGGGGAACACTGAAGCTTTCTTT | CSAPNFQGNTEAFF
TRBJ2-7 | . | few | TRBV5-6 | TGTGCCAGCAGCAACCCAGACACCGCCGGGACATACGAGCAGTACTTC | CASSNPDTAGTYEQYF
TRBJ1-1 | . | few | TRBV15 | TGTGCCACCAGCCCGTTTGGCACTGAAGCTTTCTTT | CATSPFGTEAFF
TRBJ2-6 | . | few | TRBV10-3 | TGTGCCATCAGGGGAACTGGGGCCAACGTCCTGACTTTC | CAIRGTGANVLTF
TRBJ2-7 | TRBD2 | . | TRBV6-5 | TGTGCCAGCAGTTACTCCCTAGCGGCCTCCTACGAGCAGTACTTC | CASSYSLAASYEQYF
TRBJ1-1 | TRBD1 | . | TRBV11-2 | TGTTCCACCGGGACAGGTTACACTGAAGCTTTCTTT | CSTGTGYTEAFF
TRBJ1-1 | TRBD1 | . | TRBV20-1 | TGCAGTGCTAGAGGTACCGGGACAGGGGGCAGGTCGGAAGCTTTCTTT | CSARGTGTGGRSEAFF
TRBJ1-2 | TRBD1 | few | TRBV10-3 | TGTGCCATCAGTGAGTCTAGGGGGCGAGGACGGAAAGACTATGGCTACACCTTC | CAISESRGRGRKDYGYTF
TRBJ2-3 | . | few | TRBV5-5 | TGTGCCAGCAGCTTGGGACCACAAGGGTCAGATACGCAGTATTTT | CASSLGPQGSDTQYF
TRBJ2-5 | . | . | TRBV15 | TGTGCCACCAGCAGAGGGGTTGGGTTTGAGACCCAGTACTTC | CATSRGVGFETQYF
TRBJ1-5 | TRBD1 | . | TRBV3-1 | TGTGCCAGCAGCCTGGGACAGGCCAGCCAGCCCCAGCATTTT | CASSLGQASQPQHF
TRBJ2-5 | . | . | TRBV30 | TGTGCCTGGAGTGCCTCCCAGAGGGGAAATGTGGAGACCCAGTACTTC | CAWSASQRGNVETQYF
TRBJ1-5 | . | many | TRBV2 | TGTGCCAACTCTCAGGGACTGACAGGTCAGCCCCAGCATTTT | CANSQGLTGQPQHF
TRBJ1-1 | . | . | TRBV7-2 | TGTGCCAGCAGCTTAGTTGTGCAGCAAGCTTTCTTT | CASSLVVQQAFF
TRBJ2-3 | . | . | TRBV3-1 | TGTGCCAGCAGCCCACGGGACGGAGGCACAGATACGCAGTATTTT | CASSPRDGGTDTQYF
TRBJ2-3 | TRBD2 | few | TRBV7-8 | TGTGCCAGCAGCTGGGGCCGGACTAGCGGGGGTACGCAGTATTTT | CASSWGRTSGGTQYF
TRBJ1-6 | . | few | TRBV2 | TGTGCCACGACCGGGACATCGTATAATTCACCCCTCCACTTT | CATTGTSYNSPLHF
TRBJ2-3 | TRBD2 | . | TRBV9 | TGTGCCAGCAGCGCGGTTTTGGAGCGGGGGCTAGGTTGGACAGATACGCAGTATTTT | CASSAVLERGLGWTDTQYF
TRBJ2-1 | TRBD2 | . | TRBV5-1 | TGCGCCAGCAGCTCGACTAGCGGGGGGTCCGGAGAGCAGTTCTTC | CASSSTSGGSGEQFF
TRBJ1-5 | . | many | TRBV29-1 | TGCAGCGTTAAAGGGCCGAATCAGCCCCAGCATTTT | CSVKGPNQPQHF
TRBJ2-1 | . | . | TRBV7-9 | TGTGCCAGCAGGGGGTCCTACAATGAGCAGTTCTTC | CASRGSYNEQFF
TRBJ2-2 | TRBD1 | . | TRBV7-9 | TGTGCCAGCAGACGACAGGGCCTACGGACCGGGGAGCTGTTTTTT | CASRRQGLRTGELFF
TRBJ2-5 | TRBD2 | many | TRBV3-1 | TGTGCCAGCAGCCAGACTAGCGGGGGAGGTGAGACCCAGTACTTC | CASSQTSGGGETQYF
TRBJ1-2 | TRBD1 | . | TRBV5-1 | TGCGCCAGCAGCGAGGACAGGGGGCCTTATGGCTACACCTTC | CASSEDRGPYGYTF
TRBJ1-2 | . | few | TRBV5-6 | TGTGCCAGCAGCCCCGGGCCACCAACTTATGGCTACACCTTC | CASSPGPPTYGYTF
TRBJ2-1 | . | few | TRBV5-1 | TGCGCCAGCAGCTTGGAGGGGCTTGACTACAATGAGCAGTTCTTC | CASSLEGLDYNEQFF
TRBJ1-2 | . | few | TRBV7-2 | TGTGCCAGCAGCCAAATCCAGGGGAGAAATGGCTACACCTTC | CASSQIQGRNGYTF
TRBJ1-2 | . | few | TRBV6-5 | TGTGCCAGCAGTTACGTCCGGGGGGGTGGCTACACCTTC | CASSYVRGGGYTF
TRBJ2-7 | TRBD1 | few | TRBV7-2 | TGTGCCAGCAAATTAGACCGGGACAGGGGCCTGGAGGAGCAGTACTTC | CASKLDRDRGLEEQYF
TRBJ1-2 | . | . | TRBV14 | TGTGCCAGCAGCCAAGAAAGGGCCCGGGGGCATGGGAACTATGGCTACACCTTC | CASSQERARGHGNYGYTF
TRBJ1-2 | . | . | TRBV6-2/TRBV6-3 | TGTGCCAGCAGTTACTGGGACTATGGCTACACCTTC | CASSYWDYGYTF
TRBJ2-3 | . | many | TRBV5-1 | TGCGCCAGCAGCCAGGTGGGGAGGATTGTCGGGGAGTATTTT | CASSQVGRIVGEYF
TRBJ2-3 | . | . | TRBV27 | TGTGCCAGCAGTCCAGCGGACACAGATACGCAGTATTTT | CASSPADTDTQYF
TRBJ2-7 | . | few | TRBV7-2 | TGTGCCAGCAGCCCCCGTGGGGGCGAGCAGTACTTC | CASSPRGGEQYF
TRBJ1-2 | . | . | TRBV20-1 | TGCAGTGCTAGAGATACTATTGGGCGGTGGTACACCTTC | CSARDTIGRWYTF
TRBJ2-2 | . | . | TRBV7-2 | TGTGCCAGCAGCCTCAAGACTAATTTTGGCACCGGGGAGCTGTTTTTT | CASSLKTNFGTGELFF
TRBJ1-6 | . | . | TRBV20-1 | TGCAGTGCGCCCCCCGGGCCCGTTTATTCACCCCTCCACTTT | CSAPPGPVYSPLHF
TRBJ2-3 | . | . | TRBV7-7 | TGTGCCAGCAGCTTAGATATGTCAGATACGCAGTATTTT | CASSLDMSDTQYF
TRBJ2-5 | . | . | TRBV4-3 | TGCGCCAGCAGCCAAGACGCTTTTGGCGAGACCCAGTACTTC | CASSQDAFGETQYF
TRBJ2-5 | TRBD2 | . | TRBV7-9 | TGTGCCAGCAGCTTTACTAGCGGAACAGAGACCCAGTACTTC | CASSFTSGTETQYF
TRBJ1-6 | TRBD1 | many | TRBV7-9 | TGTGCCAGCAGCGCGGGGACAGATAGTTCACCCCTCCACTTT | CASSAGTDSSPLHF
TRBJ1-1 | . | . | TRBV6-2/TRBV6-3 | TGTGCCAGCACCGAATACTATGAAGCTTTCTTT | CASTEYYEAFF
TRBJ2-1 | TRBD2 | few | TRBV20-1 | TGCAGTGCTGCTTCGCTTAGCGGGGGGCAATACAATGAGCAGTTCTTC | CSAASLSGGQYNEQFF
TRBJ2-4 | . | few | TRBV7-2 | TGTGCCAGCAGCTTAGATATCGGCAAAAACATTCAGTACTTC | CASSLDIGKNIQYF
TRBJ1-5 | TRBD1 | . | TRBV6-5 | TGTGCCAGCAGGAGGGGGACAGGGATGGGTCAGCCCCAGCATTTT | CASRRGTGMGQPQHF
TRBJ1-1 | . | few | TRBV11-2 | TGTGCCAGCAGCTCAAGGGAGGCTTTCTTT | CASSSREAFF
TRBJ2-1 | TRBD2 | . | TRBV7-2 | TGTGCCAGCAGCTTACGGACTAGCGGGGGTAGGGTTGAGCAGTTCTTC | CASSLRTSGGRVEQFF
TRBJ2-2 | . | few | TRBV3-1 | TGTGCCAGCAGCGCCCCATTGATCGGGGAGCTGTTTTTT | CASSAPLIGELFF